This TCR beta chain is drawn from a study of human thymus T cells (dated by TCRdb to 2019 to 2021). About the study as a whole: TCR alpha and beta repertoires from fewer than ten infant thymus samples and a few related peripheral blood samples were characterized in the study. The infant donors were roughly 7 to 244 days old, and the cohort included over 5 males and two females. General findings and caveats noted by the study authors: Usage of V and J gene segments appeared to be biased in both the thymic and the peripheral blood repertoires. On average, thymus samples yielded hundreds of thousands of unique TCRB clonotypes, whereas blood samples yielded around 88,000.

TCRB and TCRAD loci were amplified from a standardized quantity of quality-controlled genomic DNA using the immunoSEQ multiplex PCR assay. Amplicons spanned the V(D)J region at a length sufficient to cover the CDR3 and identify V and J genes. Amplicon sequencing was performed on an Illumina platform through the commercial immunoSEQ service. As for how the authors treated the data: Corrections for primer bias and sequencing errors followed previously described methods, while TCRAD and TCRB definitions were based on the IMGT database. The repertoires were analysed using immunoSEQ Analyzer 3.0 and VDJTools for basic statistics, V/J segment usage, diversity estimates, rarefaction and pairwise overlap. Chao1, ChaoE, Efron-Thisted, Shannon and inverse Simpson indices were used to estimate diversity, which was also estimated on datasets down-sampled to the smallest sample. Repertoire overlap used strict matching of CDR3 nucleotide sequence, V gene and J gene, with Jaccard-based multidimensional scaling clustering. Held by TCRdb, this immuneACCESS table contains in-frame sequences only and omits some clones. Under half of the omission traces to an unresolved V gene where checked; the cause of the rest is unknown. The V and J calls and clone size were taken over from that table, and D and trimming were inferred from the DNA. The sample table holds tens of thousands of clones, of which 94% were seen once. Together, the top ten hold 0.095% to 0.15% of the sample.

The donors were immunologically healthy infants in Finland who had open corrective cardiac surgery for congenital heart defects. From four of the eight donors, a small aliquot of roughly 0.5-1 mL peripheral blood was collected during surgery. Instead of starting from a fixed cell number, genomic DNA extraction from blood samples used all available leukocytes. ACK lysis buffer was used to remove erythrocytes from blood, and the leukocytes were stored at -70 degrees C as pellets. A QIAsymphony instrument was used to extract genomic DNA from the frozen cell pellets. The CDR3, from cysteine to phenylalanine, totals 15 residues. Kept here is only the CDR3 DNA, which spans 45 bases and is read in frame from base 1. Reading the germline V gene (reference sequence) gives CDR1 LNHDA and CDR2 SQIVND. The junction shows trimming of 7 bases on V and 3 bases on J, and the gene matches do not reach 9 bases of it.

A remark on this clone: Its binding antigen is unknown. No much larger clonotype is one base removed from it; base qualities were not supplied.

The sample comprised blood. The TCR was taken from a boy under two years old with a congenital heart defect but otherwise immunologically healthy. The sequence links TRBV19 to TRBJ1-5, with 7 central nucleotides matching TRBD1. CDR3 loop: CASNPTGVYNQPQHF. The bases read TGTGCCAGTAATCCTACAGGGGTGTACAATCAGCCCCAGCATTTT. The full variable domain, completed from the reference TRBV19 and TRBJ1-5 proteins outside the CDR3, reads DGGITQSPKYLFRKEGQNVTLSCEQNLNHDAMYWYRQDPGQGLRLIYYSQIVNDFQKGDIAEGYSVSREKKESFPLTVTSAQKNPTAFYLCASNPTGVYNQPQHFGDGTRLSIL.